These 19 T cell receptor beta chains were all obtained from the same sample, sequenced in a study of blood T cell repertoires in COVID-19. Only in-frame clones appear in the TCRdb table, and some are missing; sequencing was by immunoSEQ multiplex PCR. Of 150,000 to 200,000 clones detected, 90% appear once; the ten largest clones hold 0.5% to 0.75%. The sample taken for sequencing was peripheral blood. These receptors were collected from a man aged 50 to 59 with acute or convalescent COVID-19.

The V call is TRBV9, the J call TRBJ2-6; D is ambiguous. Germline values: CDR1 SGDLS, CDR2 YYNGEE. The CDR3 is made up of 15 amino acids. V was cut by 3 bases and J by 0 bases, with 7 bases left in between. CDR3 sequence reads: CASSASSSGANVLTF. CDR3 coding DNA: TGTGCCAGCAGCGCTAGTTCCTCTGGGGCCAACGTCCTGACTTTC.

The CDR3 spells CASSQVTDNEQFF. DNA of the CDR3: TGTGCCAGCAGCCAGGTGACAGACAATGAGCAGTTCTTC. V gene TRBV4-2 combines with J gene TRBJ2-1, with D possibly matching TRBD1 (5 bases). Trimming removed 3 bases at V and 5 bases at J, with 8 bases between. This CDR3 is 13 amino acids long. From germline, CDR1 is LGHNA and CDR2 YNFKEQ.

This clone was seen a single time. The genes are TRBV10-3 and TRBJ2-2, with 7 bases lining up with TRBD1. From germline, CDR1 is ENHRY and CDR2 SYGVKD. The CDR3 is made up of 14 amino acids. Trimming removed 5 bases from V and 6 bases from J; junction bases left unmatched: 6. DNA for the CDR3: TGTGCCATCAGTAAACAGGGGCTGGCCGGGGAGCTGTTTTTT. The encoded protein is CAISKQGLAGELFF.

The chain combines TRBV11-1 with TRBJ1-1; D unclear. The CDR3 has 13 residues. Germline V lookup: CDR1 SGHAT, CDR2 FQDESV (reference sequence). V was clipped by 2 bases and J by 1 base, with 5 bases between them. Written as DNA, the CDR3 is TGTGCCAGCAGCTTACATAGGAACACTGAAGCTTTCTTT. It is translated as CASSLHRNTEAFF.

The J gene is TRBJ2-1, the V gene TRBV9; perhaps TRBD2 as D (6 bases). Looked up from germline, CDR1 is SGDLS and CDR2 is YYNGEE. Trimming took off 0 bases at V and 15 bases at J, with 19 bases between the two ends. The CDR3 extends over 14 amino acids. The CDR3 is CASSVDSGMAGRFF. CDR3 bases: TGTGCCAGCAGCGTAGACTCGGGAATGGCGGGACGGTTCTTC.

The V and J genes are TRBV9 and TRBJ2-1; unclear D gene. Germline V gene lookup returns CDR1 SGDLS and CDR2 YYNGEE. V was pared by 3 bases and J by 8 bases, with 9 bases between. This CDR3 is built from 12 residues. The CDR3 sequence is CASSALGYEQFF. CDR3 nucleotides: TGTGCCAGCAGCGCTCTAGGTTATGAGCAGTTCTTC.

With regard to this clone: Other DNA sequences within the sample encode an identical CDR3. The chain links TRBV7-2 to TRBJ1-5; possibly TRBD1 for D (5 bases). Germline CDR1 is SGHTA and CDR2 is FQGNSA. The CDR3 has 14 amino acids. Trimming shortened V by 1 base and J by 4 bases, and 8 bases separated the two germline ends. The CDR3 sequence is CASSLGGGNQPQHF. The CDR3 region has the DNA TGTGCCAGCAGCTTAGGGGGGGGGAATCAGCCCCAGCATTTT.

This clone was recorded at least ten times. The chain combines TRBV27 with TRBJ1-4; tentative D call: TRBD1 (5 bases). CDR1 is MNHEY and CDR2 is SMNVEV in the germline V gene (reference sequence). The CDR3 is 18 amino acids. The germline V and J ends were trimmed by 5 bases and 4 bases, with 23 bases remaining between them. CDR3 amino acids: CASSPNHPDSTFNEKLFF. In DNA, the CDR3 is TGTGCCAGCAGTCCGAACCACCCCGACAGCACTTTTAATGAAAAACTGTTTTTT.

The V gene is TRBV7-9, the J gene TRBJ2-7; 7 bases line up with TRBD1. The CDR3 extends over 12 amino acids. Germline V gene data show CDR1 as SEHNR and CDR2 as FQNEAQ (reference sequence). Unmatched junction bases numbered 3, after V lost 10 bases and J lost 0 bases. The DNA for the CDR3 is TGTGCCACCCGGGACAGCTCCTACGAGCAGTACTTC. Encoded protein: CATRDSSYEQYF.

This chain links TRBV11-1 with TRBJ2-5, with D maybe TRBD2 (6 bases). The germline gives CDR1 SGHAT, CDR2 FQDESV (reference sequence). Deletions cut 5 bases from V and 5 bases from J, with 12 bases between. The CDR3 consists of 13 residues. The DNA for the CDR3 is TGTGCCAGCAGCCTCGGGACTGTTGAGACCCAGTACTTC. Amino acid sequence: CASSLGTVETQYF.

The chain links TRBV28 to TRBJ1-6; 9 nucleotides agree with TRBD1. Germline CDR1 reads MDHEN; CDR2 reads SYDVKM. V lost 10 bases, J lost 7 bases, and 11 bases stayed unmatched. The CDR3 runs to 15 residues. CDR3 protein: CATLGQGFWNSPLHF. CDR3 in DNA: TGTGCCACCTTGGGACAGGGATTTTGGAATTCACCCCTCCACTTT.

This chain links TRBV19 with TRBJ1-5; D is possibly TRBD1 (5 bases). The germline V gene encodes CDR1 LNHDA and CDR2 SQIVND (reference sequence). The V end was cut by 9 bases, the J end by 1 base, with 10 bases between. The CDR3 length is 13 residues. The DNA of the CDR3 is TGTGCCAGCCAGGACACAAGCAATCAGCCCCAGCATTTT. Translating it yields CASQDTSNQPQHF.

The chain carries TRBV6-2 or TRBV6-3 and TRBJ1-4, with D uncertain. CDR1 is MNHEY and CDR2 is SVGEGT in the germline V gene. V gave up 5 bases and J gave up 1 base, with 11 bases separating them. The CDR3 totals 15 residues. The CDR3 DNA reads TGTGCCAGCAGTAGCCCCGGAGGAACTAATGAAAAACTGTTTTTT. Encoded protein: CASSSPGGTNEKLFF.

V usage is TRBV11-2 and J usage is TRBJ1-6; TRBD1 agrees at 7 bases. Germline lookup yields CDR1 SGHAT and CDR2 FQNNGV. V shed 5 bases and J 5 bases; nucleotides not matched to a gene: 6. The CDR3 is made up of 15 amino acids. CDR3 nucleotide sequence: TGTGCCAGCAGCCCACAGGGGACCAATAATTCACCCCTCCACTTT. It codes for CASSPQGTNNSPLHF.

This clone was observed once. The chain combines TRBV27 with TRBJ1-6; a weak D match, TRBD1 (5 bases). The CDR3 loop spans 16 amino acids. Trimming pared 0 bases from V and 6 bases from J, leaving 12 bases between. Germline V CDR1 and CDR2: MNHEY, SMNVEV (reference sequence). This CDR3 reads CASSLSGQGLNSPLHF. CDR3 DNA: TGTGCCAGCAGTTTATCGGGGCAGGGCCTTAATTCACCCCTCCACTTT.

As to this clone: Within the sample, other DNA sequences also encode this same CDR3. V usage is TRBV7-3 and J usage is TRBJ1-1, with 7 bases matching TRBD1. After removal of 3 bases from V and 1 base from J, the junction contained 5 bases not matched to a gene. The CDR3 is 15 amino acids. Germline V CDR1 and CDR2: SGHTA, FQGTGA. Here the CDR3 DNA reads TGTGCCAGCAGCTTCTCCGGGACAGAGAACACTGAAGCTTTCTTT. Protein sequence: CASSFSGTENTEAFF. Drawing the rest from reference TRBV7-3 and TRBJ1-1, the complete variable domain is GAGVSQTPSNKVTEKGKYVELRCDPISGHTALYWYRQSLGQGPEFLIYFQGTGAADDSGLPNDRFFAVRPEGSVSTLKIQRTERGDSAVYLCASSFSGTENTEAFFGQGTRLTVV.

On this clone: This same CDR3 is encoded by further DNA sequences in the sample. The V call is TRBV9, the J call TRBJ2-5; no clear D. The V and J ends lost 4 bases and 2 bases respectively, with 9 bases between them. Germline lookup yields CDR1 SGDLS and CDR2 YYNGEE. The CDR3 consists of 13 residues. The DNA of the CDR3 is TGTGCCAGCAGCAATAGAAGACAAGAGACCCAGTACTTC. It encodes CASSNRRQETQYF. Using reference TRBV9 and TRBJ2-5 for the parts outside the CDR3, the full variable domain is DSGVTQTPKHLITATGQRVTLRCSPRSGDLSVYWYQQSLDQGLQFLIQYYNGEERAKGNILERFSAQQFPDLHSELNLSSLELGDSALYFCASSNRRQETQYFGPGTRLLVL.

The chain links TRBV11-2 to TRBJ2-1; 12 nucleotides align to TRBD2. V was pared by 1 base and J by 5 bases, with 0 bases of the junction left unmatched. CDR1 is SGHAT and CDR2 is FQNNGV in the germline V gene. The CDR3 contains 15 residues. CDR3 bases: TGTGCCAGCAGCTTAGGACTAGCGGGAGACAATGAGCAGTTCTTC. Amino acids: CASSLGLAGDNEQFF. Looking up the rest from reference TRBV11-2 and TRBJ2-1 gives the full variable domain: EAGVAQSPRYKIIEKRQSVAFWCNPISGHATLYWYQQILGQGPKLLIQFQNNGVVDDSQLPKDRFSAERLKGVDSTLKIQPAKLEDSAVYLCASSLGLAGDNEQFFGPGTRLTVL.

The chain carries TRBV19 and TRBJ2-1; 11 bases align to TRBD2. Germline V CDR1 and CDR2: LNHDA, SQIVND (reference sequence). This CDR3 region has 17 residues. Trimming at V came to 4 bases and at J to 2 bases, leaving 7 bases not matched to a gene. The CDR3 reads CASSTYWTSGPYNEQFF. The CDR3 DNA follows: TGTGCCAGTAGTACCTACTGGACTAGCGGGCCCTACAATGAGCAGTTCTTC.